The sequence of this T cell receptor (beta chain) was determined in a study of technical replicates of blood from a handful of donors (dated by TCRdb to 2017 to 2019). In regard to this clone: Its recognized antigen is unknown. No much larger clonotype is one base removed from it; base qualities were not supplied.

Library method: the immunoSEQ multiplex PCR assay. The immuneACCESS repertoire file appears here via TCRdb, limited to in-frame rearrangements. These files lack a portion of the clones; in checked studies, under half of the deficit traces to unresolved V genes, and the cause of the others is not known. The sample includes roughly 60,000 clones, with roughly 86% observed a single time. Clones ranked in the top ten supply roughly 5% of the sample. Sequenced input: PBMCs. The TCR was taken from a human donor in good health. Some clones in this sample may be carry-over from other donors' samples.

The CDR3 region has the sequence CASYSYEQYF. Here is the DNA: TGTGCCAGCTATTCCTACGAGCAGTACTTC. This sequence uses TRBV7-2 and TRBJ2-7; the D gene cannot be resolved reliably. Reading from cysteine to phenylalanine, the CDR3 counts 10 amino acids. Kept here is only the CDR3 DNA, which spans 30 bases and is read in frame from base 1. Trimming at the junction amounts to 8 bases on V and 1 base on J, and the germline ends lie 3 bases apart. The germline V gene encodes CDR1 SGHTA and CDR2 FQGNSA.